This TCR beta chain was recorded in a study of blood T cell repertoires in COVID-19. Germline CDR1 reads LNHDA; CDR2 reads SQIVND (reference sequence). V gave up 5 bases and J gave up 2 bases; unmatched junction bases: 9. The length of the CDR3 is 16 residues. TCRdb's table, derived via immunoSEQ multiplex PCR, lists solely in-frame clones and lacks some. The sample carries 250,000 to 350,000 clones, about 88% recorded once. This sequence was found in a man aged 60 to 69 who had recovered from COVID-19. The chain couples TRBV19 to TRBJ2-3; 8 bases are a match to TRBD1. Sequencing was performed on PBMCs or T cells enriched from blood (not recorded which). CDR3 nucleotides: TGTGCCAGTAGTCCGACCGTGACAGGGGTCACAGATACGCAGTATTTT. It translates to CASSPTVTGVTDTQYF.